The rows below give T cell receptor beta chains drawn from one sample of a study of blood T cells in healthy people across ages. TCRdb recomputed calls from the 5' RACE reads with MiXCR, one row per CDR3 protein. The sample has around 650,000 distinct CDR3 sequences; roughly 30% are singletons. Sequencing was done on a sample of blood. The receptors originated from a woman of 80 years or more in good health. The CDR3 runs from the conserved cysteine through the conserved F or W. Each record gives: CDR3 length, D gene, V gene, J gene, clone size, CDR3 DNA, CDR3 protein. The D gene is left open where the match is weak. A clone size is listed for some rows: how often the clone was seen (once, few, many), or a class if it is expanded.

>15|TRBD1|TRBV10-3|TRBJ1-2|.
TGTGCCATCAGTTCCGGGACAGGAGGAGGTGGCGGCTACACCTTC
CAISSGTGGGGGYTF
>21|TRBD2|TRBV9|TRBJ2-1|once
TGTGCCAGCAGCGTAGCCGGAATCGGGGGTAGCGGGGGGACTTCTGGGGATGAGCAGTTCTTC
CASSVAGIGGSGGTSGDEQFF
>13|.|TRBV7-9|TRBJ2-5|.
TGTGCCAGCAGCTTATGGACAGTGGAGACCCAGTACTTC
CASSLWTVETQYF
>16|.|TRBV19|TRBJ2-7|.
TGTGCCAGTAGCCAATGGGTACAGATTAAGAACAATGAGCAGTACTTC
CASSQWVQIKNNEQYF
>14|.|TRBV29-1|TRBJ2-5|many
TGCAGCGTTGGGGACGGGGGTATTAGCAAGACCCAGTACTTC
CSVGDGGISKTQYF
>17|.|TRBV4-2|TRBJ2-5|.
TGTGCCAGCAGCCAAGAAGCGCGAGGGAATGCCCAAGAGACCCAGTACTTC
CASSQEARGNAQETQYF
>14|.|TRBV7-3|TRBJ2-2|few
TGTGCCAGCAGCTTCTTTGGAAACACCGGGGAGCTGTTTTTT
CASSFFGNTGELFF
>11|.|TRBV7-2|TRBJ2-3|.
TGTGCCAGCAGCTTATGGGGTACGCAGTATTTT
CASSLWGTQYF
>13|TRBD1|TRBV6-6|TRBJ1-5|.
TGTGCCATCCGGGACAGGGTCATTCAGCCCCAGCATTTT
CAIRDRVIQPQHF
>12|.|TRBV20-1|TRBJ2-7|many
TGCAGTGCTAGCGGGCAGACATACGAGCAGTACTTC
CSASGQTYEQYF
>11|.|TRBV6-6|TRBJ1-1|.
TGTGCCAGCAGTTATGATCGGCGGGCTTTCTTT
CASSYDRRAFF
>19|TRBD2|TRBV7-3|TRBJ2-7|.
TGTGCCAGCAGCTTAGTCGGTGGGACTAGCGGCCTTTCCTACAATGAGCAGTACTTC
CASSLVGGTSGLSYNEQYF
>14|TRBD1|TRBV20-1|TRBJ2-7|once
TGCAGTGCTATCTTCGACAGGGTTATTGCCGAGCAGTACTTC
CSAIFDRVIAEQYF
>12|.|TRBV10-3|TRBJ2-7|many
TGTGCCATCAGTGATAGAGGGGGCGAGCAGTACTTC
CAISDRGGEQYF
>13|.|TRBV5-6|TRBJ1-2|.
TGTGCCAACAGCCCTCCTCGGCGGTTACTCGACACCTTC
CANSPPRRLLDTF